These 18 T cell receptor beta chains came from one sample sequenced in a study of blood T cell repertoires in COVID-19. Produced via immunoSEQ multiplex PCR; TCRdb's table is partial and in-frame only. The sample lists about 190,000 clones; roughly 89% were seen once. The source material was PBMCs or T cells enriched from blood (not recorded which). These receptors all come from a woman aged 30 to 39 who had been exposed to COVID-19.

V is TRBV30 and J is TRBJ2-3, with D unresolved. The CDR3 contains 14 residues. The germline CDR1 and CDR2 sequences are GTSNPN and SVGIG (reference sequence). Trimming cost V 1 base and J 4 bases, with 12 bases left between them. The CDR3 protein is CAWSDPNRADTQYF. The CDR3 DNA reads as TGTGCCTGGAGTGACCCTAATCGCGCAGATACGCAGTATTTT.

CDR3 region: CASRNSYNEQFF. The CDR3 nucleotides are TGTGCCAGTAGGAATAGCTACAATGAGCAGTTCTTC. This sequence joins TRBV19 and TRBJ2-1, with no clear D. V was cut by 6 bases and J by 3 bases, with 6 bases left in between. CDR1 LNHDA and CDR2 SQIVND come from the germline V gene (reference sequence). The CDR3 loop spans 12 amino acids. The entire variable domain, with the rest obtained from reference TRBV19 and TRBJ2-1, is as follows: DGGITQSPKYLFRKEGQNVTLSCEQNLNHDAMYWYRQDPGQGLRLIYYSQIVNDFQKGDIAEGYSVSREKKESFPLTVTSAQKNPTAFYLCASRNSYNEQFFGPGTRLTVL.

This clone has only one observation. The chain joins TRBV6-5 to TRBJ1-1; a possible D gene is TRBD1 (5 bases). V gave up 8 bases and J gave up 10 bases, with 20 bases separating them. CDR3 length: 13 amino acids. Germline values: CDR1 MNHEY, CDR2 SVGAGI. As DNA, the CDR3 is TGTGCCAGCTGGGAGAGCCGGGACTTGGGAGCTTTCTTT. Protein product: CASWESRDLGAFF.

The chain uses TRBV6-5 and TRBJ2-7, with 9 bases lining up with TRBD1. The CDR3 contains 14 residues. Germline values: CDR1 MNHEY, CDR2 SVGAGI. V shed 6 bases, J shed 0 bases, and the junction held 3 bases outside the gene matches. The CDR3: CASSVTGGSYEQYF. CDR3 in DNA: TGTGCCAGCAGCGTGACAGGGGGCTCCTACGAGCAGTACTTC.

The V call is TRBV7-3, the J call TRBJ1-1, with D hard to call. The germline V and J ends were trimmed by 2 bases and 1 base, with 5 bases remaining between them. Per the germline V gene, CDR1 is SGHTA and CDR2 is FQGTGA. This CDR3 is built from 13 residues. The CDR3 DNA is TGTGCCAGCAGCTTAGGGAGGAACACTGAAGCTTTCTTT. It is translated as CASSLGRNTEAFF.

This chain uses TRBV24-1 with TRBJ2-3; TRBD2 aligns across 8 bases. The CDR3 has 13 residues. The ends lost 12 bases at V and 6 bases at J; junction bases unmatched: 10. Germline CDR1 and CDR2: KGHDR and SFDVKD. The CDR3 region is CAVEAGAEDTQYF. The CDR3 nucleotides read TGTGCCGTCGAAGCGGGGGCGGAGGATACGCAGTATTTT.

V and J are TRBV6-4 and TRBJ1-5; TRBD1 aligns across 8 bases. This CDR3 comprises 16 residues. CDR1 and CDR2 (germline): MRHNA, SNTAGT. J lost 5 bases, V lost 2 bases, and 8 bases had no gene match. The CDR3 here is CASSDQTGAEDQPQHF. The CDR3 DNA sequence: TGTGCCAGCAGTGACCAGACAGGGGCCGAAGATCAGCCCCAGCATTTT.

This clone was recorded a few times. The chain links TRBV14 to TRBJ2-7; tentatively, D is TRBD2 (6 bases). The CDR3 extends over 14 amino acids. The V gene's germline CDR1 is SGHDN and CDR2 FVKESK. V lost 4 bases and J 4 bases, leaving 14 bases between the germline ends. The CDR3 here is CASSPAGSIYEQYF. The DNA for the CDR3 is TGTGCCAGCAGCCCAGCGGGCTCTATATACGAGCAGTACTTC. The variable domain in full, completed from reference TRBV14 and TRBJ2-7, reads EAGVTQFPSHSVIEKGQTVTLRCDPISGHDNLYWYRRVMGKEIKFLLHFVKESKQDESGMPNNRFLAERTGGTYSTLKVQPAELEDSGVYFCASSPAGSIYEQYFGPGTRLTVT.

V and J are TRBV5-1 and TRBJ2-5; 10 nucleotides align to TRBD2. This CDR3 spans 18 amino acids. From germline, CDR1 is SGHRS and CDR2 YFSETQ. Trimming at V came to 0 bases and at J to 0 bases, leaving 8 bases not matched to a gene. The CDR3 is CASSLGAGGPRYQETQYF. CDR3 coding DNA: TGCGCCAGCAGCTTGGGAGCGGGGGGGCCTAGGTACCAAGAGACCCAGTACTTC.

This chain joins TRBV18 and TRBJ2-2; D remains ambiguous. The CDR3 is 12 amino acids. Trimming stripped 2 bases from V and 8 bases from J, with 6 bases between. The germline V gene encodes CDR1 KGHSH and CDR2 LQKENI. The DNA for the CDR3 is TGTGCCAGCTCACCATTCCGGGGGGAGCTGTTTTTT. As protein: CASSPFRGELFF.

V gene TRBV9 combines with J gene TRBJ2-7; 8 nucleotides agree with TRBD1. The ends lost 5 bases at V and 3 bases at J; junction bases unmatched: 7. The CDR3 runs 14 residues. Germline CDR1 and CDR2: SGDLS and YYNGEE. The CDR3 is CASSFRGRNYEQYF. Here the CDR3 DNA reads TGTGCCAGCAGTTTCAGGGGGCGTAACTACGAGCAGTACTTC.

V usage is TRBV10-1 and J usage is TRBJ2-7; no firm D call. This CDR3 region has 14 residues. CDR1 is WNHNN, CDR2 SYGVQD, per germline (reference sequence). Trimming cost V 0 bases and J 3 bases, with 9 bases left between them. CDR3 protein: CASSESNTLYEQYF. The CDR3 coding sequence is TGCGCCAGCAGTGAGTCGAACACCCTCTACGAGCAGTACTTC.

The chain carries TRBV27 and TRBJ2-4, with 12 positions matching TRBD1. In germline, CDR1 is MNHEY, CDR2 SMNVEV (reference sequence). The CDR3 totals 17 residues. The J segment lost 2 bases and the V segment lost 3 bases, leaving 5 bases of the junction unmatched. The CDR3 region has the DNA TGTGCCAGCAGTTTTCGGGGACAGGGGGCTTCCAAAAACATTCAGTACTTC. As protein: CASSFRGQGASKNIQYF.

The chain recombines TRBV7-9 with TRBJ1-2; D gene ambiguous. V was pared by 1 base and J by 4 bases, with 7 bases between. The CDR3 runs 13 residues. In germline, CDR1 is SEHNR, CDR2 FQNEAQ (reference sequence). In DNA, the CDR3 is TGTGCCAGCAGCTTAGTGAGCCTCTATGGCTACACCTTC. It translates to CASSLVSLYGYTF.

The CDR3 nucleotides are TGCAGCGTTTTGCCAGGGCGAAAGACTGAAGCTTTCTTT. Amino acid sequence: CSVLPGRKTEAFF. V gene TRBV29-1 combines with J gene TRBJ1-1; a weak D match, TRBD1 (5 bases). Looked up from germline, CDR1 is SQVTM and CDR2 is ANQGSEA. The CDR3 runs 13 residues. The V gene lost 5 bases and the J gene lost 5 bases, with 15 bases spanning the gap.

The V gene is TRBV10-2, the J gene TRBJ1-1; perhaps TRBD1 as D (5 bases). The CDR3 runs to 14 residues. V was clipped by 7 bases and J by 4 bases, with 16 bases between them. In germline, CDR1 is WSHSY, CDR2 SAAADI. Here the CDR3 reads CASIQGGSSTEAFF. DNA for the CDR3: TGCGCCAGCATTCAGGGCGGGAGTTCCACTGAAGCTTTCTTT.

The chain joins TRBV5-6 to TRBJ2-7; perhaps TRBD1 as D (6 bases). CDR1 and CDR2 from the germline V gene are SGHDT and YYEEEE. This CDR3 region has 16 residues. Trimming took 6 bases from V and 0 from J, leaving 19 bases between them. Here the CDR3 reads CASNLSPGQSSYEQYF. CDR3 sequence (DNA): TGTGCCAGCAACCTTTCTCCGGGACAAAGCTCCTACGAGCAGTACTTC.

The gene calls are TRBV14 and TRBJ2-6; 9 bases line up with TRBD1. Trimming removed 4 bases from V and 1 base from J; junction bases left unmatched: 8. The CDR3 is made up of 18 amino acids. Germline CDR1 SGHDN, CDR2 FVKESK. The CDR3 sequence is CASSPGTGSISGANVLTF. CDR3 DNA sequence: TGTGCCAGCAGCCCCGGGACAGGGTCGATTTCTGGGGCCAACGTCCTGACTTTC.